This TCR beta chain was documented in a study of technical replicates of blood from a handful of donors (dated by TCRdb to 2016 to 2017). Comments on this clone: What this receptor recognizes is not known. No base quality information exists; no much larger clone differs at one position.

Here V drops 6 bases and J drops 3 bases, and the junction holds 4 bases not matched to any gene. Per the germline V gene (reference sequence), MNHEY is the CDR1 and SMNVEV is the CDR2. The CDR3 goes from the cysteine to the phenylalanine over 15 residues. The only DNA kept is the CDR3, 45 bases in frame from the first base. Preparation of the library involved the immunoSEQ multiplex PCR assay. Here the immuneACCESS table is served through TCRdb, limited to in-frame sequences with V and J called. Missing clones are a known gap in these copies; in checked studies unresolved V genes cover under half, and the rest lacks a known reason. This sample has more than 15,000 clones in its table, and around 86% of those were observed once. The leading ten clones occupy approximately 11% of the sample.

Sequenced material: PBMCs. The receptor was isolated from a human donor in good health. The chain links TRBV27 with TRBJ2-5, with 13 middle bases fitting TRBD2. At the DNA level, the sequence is TGTGCCAGCAGACCGGGACTAGCGGGAAAAGAGACCCAGTACTTC. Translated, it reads CASRPGLAGKETQYF.